The next 31 T cell receptor beta chains were all read from a single sample in a study of shared clonotypes between healthy human individuals. The method was immunoSEQ multiplex PCR; TCRdb's version includes in-frame clones alone and lacks a portion of them. Of 2 million to 3 million clones in the sample, over 85% were seen once. Source material: naive CD4+ T cells from PBMCs. The subset here: CD45RA+ positively selected. Source of these receptors: a man aged 18 to 29 in good health. Some clones in this sample may be carry-over from other donors' samples.

In this sample, this clone turned up a few times. This chain uses TRBV6-5 with TRBJ1-1; D gene unclear. The V and J ends lost 6 bases and 10 bases respectively, with 6 bases between them. The germline V gene encodes CDR1 MNHEY and CDR2 SVGAGI. The CDR3 runs 9 residues. CDR3 in amino acids: CASRDLAFF. CDR3 nucleotide sequence: TGTGCCAGCAGGGACTTAGCTTTCTTT.

The chain carries TRBV30 and TRBJ2-1; maybe TRBD2 (6 bases). The length of the CDR3 is 18 residues. Trimming removed 3 bases at V and 12 bases at J, with 33 bases between. Germline loops: CDR1 GTSNPN, CDR2 SVGIG (reference sequence). The CDR3 loop is CAWRARYRDLLTLPGQFF. The CDR3 DNA reads TGTGCCTGGAGAGCAAGGTATCGGGACTTATTGACCCTCCCAGGGCAGTTCTTC.

This chain joins TRBV25-1 and TRBJ2-5, with D possibly being TRBD1 or TRBD2 (5 bases each). The end of the DNA aligns better with TRBJ2-7, so the J call may be wrong. This CDR3 contains 14 residues. CDR1 and CDR2 (germline): MGHDK, SYGVNS. The chain's CDR3 is CATKAGTPTYEQYF. Here the CDR3 DNA reads TGTGCCACCAAAGCTGGGACCCCGACGTACGAGCAGTACTTC.

V and J are TRBV27 and TRBJ1-2; 9 nucleotides line up with TRBD1. The CDR3 totals 18 residues. With 3 bases clipped from V and 4 bases from J, the junction kept 15 bases outside the gene matches. CDR1 is MNHEY, CDR2 SMNVEV, per germline (reference sequence). The DNA for the CDR3 is TGTGCCAGCAGTTTGCGTTCCTTCCCGGGACAGGGCGGCTATGGCTACACCTTC. This sequence encodes CASSLRSFPGQGGYGYTF.

A remark on this clone: The sample holds other DNA sequences that translate to the same CDR3. This chain connects TRBV2 to TRBJ2-5; tentative D call: TRBD2 (5 bases). The CDR3 runs to 12 residues. Germline V gives CDR1 SNHLY, CDR2 FYNNEI. Trimming removed 6 bases from V and 0 bases from J, with 5 bases in between. CDR3 region: CASRRDQETQYF. The CDR3 DNA reads TGTGCCAGCAGGCGGGACCAAGAGACCCAGTACTTC.

This rearrangement joins TRBV5-1 to TRBJ2-5; no clear D gene. The CDR3 totals 12 residues. Per the germline V gene, CDR1 is SGHRS and CDR2 is YFSETQ. Trimming removed 4 bases from V and 10 bases from J, with 14 bases in between. This CDR3 is CASSPTSGDQYF. The CDR3 DNA reads as TGCGCCAGCAGCCCCACGTCTGGGGACCAGTACTTC.

This clone was detected once. This chain links TRBV20-1 with TRBJ2-1; 7 bases agree with TRBD2. The CDR3 loop spans 11 amino acids. Trimming cost V 6 bases and J 15 bases; bases outside gene matches: 11. Germline V CDR1 and CDR2: DFQATT, SNEGSKA (reference sequence). As DNA, the CDR3 is TGCAGTGCCATCGAGGGGCGGGAGTCGTTCTTC. It yields the protein CSAIEGRESFF.

This rearrangement joins TRBV6-1 to TRBJ2-1; 13 bases agree with TRBD2. Trimming cost V 8 bases and J 7 bases; bases outside gene matches: 5. The CDR3 runs 14 residues. Germline CDR1 is MNHNS and CDR2 is SASEGT. For the CDR3, the DNA is TGTGCCAGCCTGACTAGCGGGAGGTTTAATGAGCAGTTCTTC. Amino acid sequence: CASLTSGRFNEQFF.

The J gene is TRBJ2-1, the V gene TRBV5-1; perhaps D is TRBD1 or TRBD2 (5 bases each). The CDR3 runs to 17 residues. V lost 3 bases and J 6 bases, leaving 22 bases between the germline ends. Germline V gene sequence: CDR1 SGHRS, CDR2 YFSETQ. Here the CDR3 DNA reads TGCGCCAGCAGCTGGACTGAGGGGAGTAGTTGGGGCAATGAGCAGTTCTTC. Translation gives CASSWTEGSSWGNEQFF.

The chain is built from TRBV19 and TRBJ2-7, with D uncertain. The germline CDR1 and CDR2 sequences are LNHDA and SQIVND (reference sequence). There are 15 residues in the CDR3. Trimming stripped 5 bases from V and 0 bases from J, with 14 bases between. The CDR3, as DNA: TGTGCCAGTAGTGGTCCGGCGTTCAGCTCCTACGAGCAGTACTTC. Amino acids: CASSGPAFSSYEQYF.

CDR3 amino acids: CASTRASGWEQYF. The CDR3 DNA sequence: TGTGCCAGCACCCGGGCGTCAGGGTGGGAGCAGTACTTC. The chain employs TRBV28 and TRBJ2-7; possibly TRBD1 for D (5 bases). The germline V and J ends were trimmed by 7 bases and 7 bases, with 17 bases remaining between them. There are 13 residues in the CDR3. In germline, CDR1 is MDHEN, CDR2 SYDVKM. Filled out from reference TRBV28 and TRBJ2-7, the complete variable domain reads DVKVTQSSRYLVKRTGEKVFLECVQDMDHENMFWYRQDPGLGLRLIYFSYDVKMKEKGDIPEGYSVSREKKERFSLILESASTNQTSMYLCASTRASGWEQYFGPGTRLTVT.

As regards this clone: The conserved phenylalanine or tryptophan is not found at the CDR3 terminus, so this likely reflects a read error. It is unclear where the CDR3 begins or ends on the DNA, so no DNA is shown, and the CDR3 is as TCRdb lists it. V gene TRBV5-6 combines with J gene TRBJ2-7; TRBD2 is the table's D call and was not checked against the DNA. Germline-derived CDR1 and CDR2 are SGHDT and YYEEEE. The CDR3 sequence runs 19 residues, both termini included. The CDR3 loop reads CASSPNSDRRSASGFPPPG.

This sequence joins TRBV5-4 and TRBJ1-1, with 8 bases aligning to TRBD1. V lost 4 bases to trimming and J lost 4 bases; unmatched junction nucleotides: 9. The CDR3 runs to 15 residues. Looked up from germline, CDR1 is SGHNT and CDR2 is YYREEE (reference sequence). The CDR3 sequence: CASSPTTGEGTEAFF. For the CDR3, the DNA is TGTGCCAGCAGCCCGACGACAGGGGAGGGCACTGAAGCTTTCTTT. Drawing the rest from reference TRBV5-4 and TRBJ1-1, the complete variable domain is ETGVTQSPTHLIKTRGQQVTLRCSSQSGHNTVSWYQQALGQGPQFIFQYYREEENGRGNFPPRFSGLQFPNYSSELNVNALELDDSALYLCASSPTTGEGTEAFFGQGTRLTVV.

This clone appeared a few times. The chain employs TRBV19 and TRBJ1-5; D not resolved. The V and J ends lost 4 bases and 4 bases respectively, with 11 bases between them. The length of the CDR3 is 14 residues. Germline V gene data show CDR1 as LNHDA and CDR2 as SQIVND (reference sequence). The CDR3 is CASSTRTGNQPQHF. The CDR3 region has the DNA TGTGCCAGTAGTACGAGGACGGGGAATCAGCCCCAGCATTTT.

The chain carries TRBV5-1 and TRBJ2-7; 9 nucleotides align to TRBD2. The CDR3 has 15 residues. Germline values: CDR1 SGHRS, CDR2 YFSETQ. V shed 3 bases, J shed 3 bases, and the junction held 7 bases outside the gene matches. CDR3 residues: CASSWSSGEDYEQYF. Here the CDR3 DNA reads TGCGCCAGCAGCTGGTCTAGCGGGGAAGACTACGAGCAGTACTTC. Together with reference TRBV5-1 and TRBJ2-7, the CDR3 gives the full variable domain: KAGVTQTPRYLIKTRGQQVTLSCSPISGHRSVSWYQQTPGQGLQFLFEYFSETQRNKGNFPGRFSGRQFSNSRSEMNVSTLELGDSALYLCASSWSSGEDYEQYFGPGTRLTVT.

V usage is TRBV5-1 and J usage is TRBJ2-6; D not certain. CDR1 SGHRS and CDR2 YFSETQ come from the germline V gene. Trimming took 4 bases from V and 2 from J, leaving 4 bases between them. This CDR3 comprises 13 residues. As DNA, the CDR3 is TGCGCCAGCAGCCCCGCTGGGGCCAACGTCCTGACTTTC. Amino acid sequence: CASSPAGANVLTF.

This chain uses TRBV28 with TRBJ2-1; no clear D gene. CDR1 and CDR2 from the germline V gene are MDHEN and SYDVKM. The CDR3 spans 11 residues. V was shortened by 8 bases and J by 2 bases, with 4 bases between the two germline ends. DNA for the CDR3: TGTGCCAGCGGGACCTACAATGAGCAGTTCTTC. Translated: CASGTYNEQFF.

This chain links TRBV2 with TRBJ1-5; D not certain. The CDR3 covers 15 residues. Trimming removed 3 bases at V and 0 bases at J, with 9 bases between. The germline V gene encodes CDR1 SNHLY and CDR2 FYNNEI. The CDR3 spells CASSEEHYSNQPQHF. As DNA, the CDR3 is TGTGCCAGCAGTGAGGAACATTATAGCAATCAGCCCCAGCATTTT.

CDR3 DNA: TGCGCCAGCAGCTTGCGAACGGGAGGGTCCAACAATGAGCAGTTCTTC. Its protein is CASSLRTGGSNNEQFF. The chain uses TRBV5-1 and TRBJ2-1; 8 bases are a match to TRBD2. Trimming at V came to 1 base and at J to 5 bases, leaving 8 bases not matched to a gene. In germline, CDR1 is SGHRS, CDR2 YFSETQ. The CDR3 length is 16 residues.

This rearrangement joins TRBV5-1 to TRBJ1-5; 9 nucleotides line up with TRBD1. The CDR3 runs 15 residues. The trim removed 4 bases at V and 6 bases at J, leaving 8 bases unmatched. CDR1 SGHRS and CDR2 YFSETQ come from the germline V gene. The CDR3 loop reads CASSPGTGFGQPQHF. In nucleotides, the CDR3 is TGCGCCAGCAGCCCAGGGACAGGGTTCGGTCAGCCCCAGCATTTT.

This chain joins TRBV7-3 and TRBJ2-3, with 14 nucleotides matching TRBD2. The CDR3 is 17 amino acids. CDR1 SGHTA and CDR2 FQGTGA come from the germline V gene. Trimming cost V 5 bases and J 4 bases; bases outside gene matches: 8. The CDR3 here is CASSPRTSGRFPDTQYF. CDR3 nucleotides: TGTGCCAGCAGCCCCCGGACTAGCGGGAGGTTTCCAGATACGCAGTATTTT.

As for this clone: The same CDR3 can be traced to other DNA sequences in this sample. The V and J genes are TRBV6-1 and TRBJ1-5; D might be TRBD1 (5 bases). V was cut by 1 base and J by 6 bases, with 10 bases left in between. Germline V gene data show CDR1 as MNHNS and CDR2 as SASEGT. This CDR3 spans 14 amino acids. The CDR3 DNA sequence: TGTGCCAGCAGTGAAGGGCAGGGAGGTCAGCCCCAGCATTTT. Protein sequence: CASSEGQGGQPQHF.

This clone was recorded once. The J gene is TRBJ2-5, the V gene TRBV6-5; D might be TRBD1 (6 bases). TRBJ2-7 explains the end of the DNA better; the J call may be wrong. This CDR3 has 14 residues. Germline-derived CDR1 and CDR2 are MNHEY and SVGAGI. The CDR3, as DNA: TGTGCCAGCAGTTACTGGCAGGGGCCCTACGAGCAGTACTTC. It translates to CASSYWQGPYEQYF.

Here the CDR3 DNA reads TGCAGCGTTGTTGTAGCGGTAATGGGGAACGAGCAGTACTTC. The encoded protein is CSVVVAVMGNEQYF. This chain joins TRBV29-1 and TRBJ2-7; maybe TRBD2 (6 bases). Germline CDR1 is SQVTM and CDR2 is ANQGSEA. V was shortened by 4 bases and J by 5 bases, with 18 bases between the two germline ends. CDR3 length equals 14 residues.

The chain is built from TRBV19 and TRBJ1-4; D is undetermined. Looked up from germline, CDR1 is LNHDA and CDR2 is SQIVND (reference sequence). The CDR3 is 12 amino acids. Trimming left V 2 bases short and J 8 bases short, with 6 bases between. The chain's CDR3 is CASSIRREKLFF. In DNA form, the CDR3 reads TGTGCCAGTAGTATAAGACGGGAAAAACTGTTTTTT. Based on the CDR3 plus reference TRBV19 and TRBJ1-4, the full variable domain is DGGITQSPKYLFRKEGQNVTLSCEQNLNHDAMYWYRQDPGQGLRLIYYSQIVNDFQKGDIAEGYSVSREKKESFPLTVTSAQKNPTAFYLCASSIRREKLFFGSGTQLSVL.

The J gene is TRBJ1-1, the V gene TRBV7-6; 9 bases agree with TRBD1. Germline V gives CDR1 SGHVS, CDR2 FNYEAQ. The CDR3 runs 16 residues. The junction had 6 bases not matched to a gene; V was cut back by 2 bases and J by 2 bases. CDR3 sequence reads: CASSLRQGGSNTEAFF. The CDR3 nucleotides read TGTGCCAGCAGCTTACGACAGGGGGGCTCTAACACTGAAGCTTTCTTT.

Concerning this clone itself: Additional DNA sequences in this sample encode the identical CDR3. The chain couples TRBV7-3 to TRBJ2-1, with 7 bases aligning to TRBD1. This CDR3 spans 15 amino acids. Germline trimming cut 3 bases from V and 0 bases from J; bases unmatched to any gene: 2. Germline CDR1 reads SGHTA; CDR2 reads FQGTGA. CDR3: CASSLDRSSYNEQFF. CDR3 sequence (DNA): TGTGCCAGCAGCTTGGACAGGAGCTCCTACAATGAGCAGTTCTTC.

This chain connects TRBV15 to TRBJ2-7; possibly TRBD2 for D (5 bases). Germline CDR1 and CDR2: LNHNV and YYDKDF (reference sequence). The CDR3 runs to 13 residues. Deletions cut 2 bases from V and 5 bases from J, with 10 bases between. This chain's CDR3 is CATSRTLVNEQYF. The CDR3 bases are TGTGCCACCAGCAGAACACTAGTGAACGAGCAGTACTTC. The variable domain in full, with the rest retrieved from reference TRBV15 and TRBJ2-7, is DAMVIQNPRYQVTQFGKPVTLSCSQTLNHNVMYWYQQKSSQAPKLLFHYYDKDFNNEADTPDNFQSRRPNTSFCFLDIRSPGLGDTAMYLCATSRTLVNEQYFGPGTRLTVT.

This clone was counted once. The chain employs TRBV28 and TRBJ1-2; 7 bases are a match to TRBD1. J gave up 2 bases and V 7 bases, and 10 bases lay outside the gene matches. This CDR3 spans 15 amino acids. Germline CDR1 is MDHEN and CDR2 is SYDVKM. CDR3 DNA sequence: TGTGCCAGCAAGGCAGGGGGGATAAAAAACTATGGCTACACCTTC. Translated, it gives CASKAGGIKNYGYTF.

This chain links TRBV7-2 with TRBJ2-1; tentative D call: TRBD2 (6 bases). In germline, CDR1 is SGHTA, CDR2 FQGNSA. The CDR3 covers 16 residues. V was pared by 1 base and J by 0 bases, with 10 bases between. CDR3 sequence reads: CASSLVSGSSYNEQFF. The CDR3 DNA sequence: TGTGCCAGCAGCTTAGTGTCCGGGAGCTCCTACAATGAGCAGTTCTTC.

The chain links TRBV2 to TRBJ1-1, with D unclear. The CDR3 runs 16 residues. Germline V gene data show CDR1 as SNHLY and CDR2 as FYNNEI. The germline V and J ends were trimmed by 6 bases and 2 bases, with 19 bases remaining between them. In DNA form, the CDR3 reads TGTGCCAGCAGCTACACCCTGACGGTTTTTAACACTGAAGCTTTCTTT. It translates to CASSYTLTVFNTEAFF.